These 32 T cell receptor beta chains came from one sample sequenced in a study of blood T cells in healthy people across ages (dated by TCRdb to between 2015 and 2017). Libraries were prepared through 5' RACE. The sequencer listed for this sample is Illumina HiSeq 2500. A second PCR of about 6 to 11 cycles was performed with a sample-barcoded 5' primer and a J-beta primer mix. TCRdb reworked the public reads: Q25 trimming with fastp, MiXCR clone assembly, productive beta chains retained. Each entry is one CDR3 protein sequence, shown with its most common DNA and genes. The sample table holds 790,000 or so distinct CDR3 sequences, of which 56% were seen once. About 26% of the sample goes to the ten largest clones. Sequenced: blood. The receptors stem from a man aged 35-49 years in good health.

The rearrangement links TRBV27 to TRBJ2-5; TRBD2 is a possible D gene (6 bases). With the DNA end fitting TRBJ2-7 better, the J assignment may be wrong. Germline V CDR1 and CDR2: MNHEY, SMNVEV (reference sequence). This CDR3 is built from 14 residues. CDR3 residues: CASSLSQTGGEQYF. CDR3 in DNA: TGTGCCAGCAGTTTATCACAAACCGGGGGCGAGCAGTACTTC.

This rearrangement joins TRBV5-5 to TRBJ2-7; 9 bases match TRBD1. The end of the DNA fits TRBJ2-5 better, so the J call may be wrong. The CDR3 is 15 residues long. CDR1 and CDR2 from the germline V gene are SGHKS and YYEKEE (reference sequence). The CDR3 loop reads CASSPGTGITETQYF. CDR3 bases: TGTGCCAGCAGCCCCGGGACAGGGATAACAGAGACCCAGTACTTC.

The chain joins TRBV30 to TRBJ2-5; the D is unclear. Judging by the DNA end, TRBJ2-7 fits better; the J call may be wrong. Germline loops: CDR1 GTSNPN, CDR2 SVGIG (reference sequence). The length of the CDR3 is 13 residues. The CDR3 spells CAWSRGLTYEQYF. CDR3 sequence (DNA): TGTGCCTGGAGTCGAGGCCTGACCTACGAGCAGTACTTC.

V usage is TRBV12-3 or TRBV12-4 and J usage is TRBJ1-2; 10 bases map to TRBD1. The CDR3 extends over 14 amino acids. V lost 3 bases and J lost 11; bases outside the gene matches: 9. The CDR3 loop is CASSFGSTGQGYTF. The CDR3 DNA sequence: TGTGCCAGCAGTTTTGGAAGCACGGGACAGGGGTACACCTTC.

This clonotype was detected once. V is TRBV11-2 and J is TRBJ2-7; 13 nucleotides line up with TRBD2. CDR3 length: 16 amino acids. The trim removed 3 bases at V and 2 bases at J, leaving 4 bases unmatched. The germline V gene encodes CDR1 SGHAT and CDR2 FQNNGV. CDR3 coding DNA: TGTGCCAGCAGCTTGGGACTAGCGGGGATTACCTACGAGCAGTACTTC. Protein: CASSLGLAGITYEQYF. Full variable domain (remainder filled in from reference TRBV11-2 and TRBJ2-7): EAGVAQSPRYKIIEKRQSVAFWCNPISGHATLYWYQQILGQGPKLLIQFQNNGVVDDSQLPKDRFSAERLKGVDSTLKIQPAKLEDSAVYLCASSLGLAGITYEQYFGPGTRLTVT.

This clonotype has only one observation. This chain links TRBV5-1 with TRBJ1-4; the D gene is possibly TRBD1 (5 bases). The CDR3 is 16 residues long. In germline, CDR1 is SGHRS, CDR2 YFSETQ. The V and J ends lost 3 bases and 1 base respectively, with 13 bases between them. The CDR3 DNA reads TGCGCCAGCAGCTCTAGGGGTTCGGGAACTAATGAAAAACTGTTTTTT. Its translation: CASSSRGSGTNEKLFF.

The chain links TRBV7-2 to TRBJ2-4; a possible D gene is TRBD1 (7 bases). V was cut by 10 bases and J by 1 base, with 23 bases left in between. This CDR3 has 17 amino acids. Germline loops: CDR1 SGHTA, CDR2 FQGNSA. CDR3 amino acids: CATTAWSPGGAKNIQYF. CDR3 coding DNA: TGTGCCACCACGGCCTGGAGCCCAGGGGGGGCCAAAAACATTCAGTACTTC.

This chain links TRBV12-3 or TRBV12-4 with TRBJ1-2; possibly TRBD1 for D (6 bases). Trimming stripped 3 bases from V and 8 bases from J, with 19 bases between. CDR3 length: 15 residues. CDR3 region: CASSFRGGPLGGYTF. The CDR3 bases are TGTGCCAGCAGTTTTCGGGGGGGGCCCCTCGGGGGCTACACCTTC.

The chain has TRBV7-2 and TRBJ2-5, with TRBD1 as a possible D gene (6 bases). Trimming removed 1 base from V and 5 bases from J, with 11 bases in between. Per germline, CDR1 SGHTA and CDR2 FQGNSA. CDR3 length equals 14 residues. The chain's CDR3 is CASSLDRAGETQYF. The CDR3 DNA is TGTGCCAGCAGCTTAGACAGGGCTGGGGAGACCCAGTACTTC.

The rearrangement uses TRBV7-2 and TRBJ2-3; the match to TRBD2 covers 12 bases. This CDR3 is 15 amino acids long. The ends lost 3 bases at V and 4 bases at J; junction bases unmatched: 2. From germline, CDR1 is SGHTA and CDR2 FQGNSA. The CDR3 is CASSLTSGSSDTQYF. In DNA, the CDR3 is TGTGCCAGCAGCTTGACTAGCGGGAGTTCAGATACGCAGTATTTT.

The chain combines TRBV2 with TRBJ1-5; 7 bases align to TRBD1. The germline CDR1 and CDR2 sequences are SNHLY and FYNNEI. After removal of 9 bases from V and 6 bases from J, the junction contained 11 bases not matched to a gene. CDR3 size: 14 residues. In nucleotides, the CDR3 is TGTGCCAGGGGTGGGACAGACTCGCTTCAGCCCCAGCATTTT. It yields the protein CARGGTDSLQPQHF.

J is TRBJ2-5 and V is TRBV3-1; 7 bases are shared with TRBD2. TRBJ2-7 matches the DNA end more closely, so the J call is doubtful. This CDR3 is 16 amino acids long. Germline CDR1 reads LGHDT; CDR2 reads YNNKEL (reference sequence). The CDR3 DNA follows: TGTGCCAGCAGCCAAGAACGGGGTAGCGGGTTTTCCGAGCAGTACTTC. Amino acids: CASSQERGSGFSEQYF.

The chain employs TRBV3-1 and TRBJ2-3; tentative D call: TRBD2 (5 bases). V was cut by 1 base and J by 6 bases, with 11 bases left in between. The germline V gene encodes CDR1 LGHDT and CDR2 YNNKEL (reference sequence). The CDR3 has 14 residues. CDR3 sequence (DNA): TGTGCCAGCAGCCAAGTTTCGCGGGCGGATACGCAGTATTTT. Translation: CASSQVSRADTQYF.

The chain recombines TRBV7-9 with TRBJ2-7; 15 nucleotides match TRBD2. The CDR3 loop spans 19 amino acids. V was clipped by 5 bases and J by 7 bases; unmatched bases: 18. CDR1 and CDR2 from the germline V gene are SEHNR and FQNEAQ (reference sequence). CDR3 protein: CASSLQRTSGRARIHEQYF. The CDR3 DNA reads as TGTGCCAGCAGCCTACAACGGACTAGCGGGAGGGCCAGAATCCATGAGCAGTACTTC.

This clonotype was found once. The gene calls are TRBV20-1 and TRBJ2-5; D is perhaps TRBD1 (5 bases). The CDR3 runs to 13 residues. Per the germline V gene, CDR1 is DFQATT and CDR2 is SNEGSKA (reference sequence). The CDR3 reads CRKGQEYQETQYF. CDR3 sequence (DNA): TGCAGGAAGGGGCAGGAGTACCAAGAGACCCAGTACTTC.

The chain recombines TRBV28 with TRBJ2-7, with D possibly being TRBD1 or TRBD2 (5 bases each). Per the germline V gene, CDR1 is MDHEN and CDR2 is SYDVKM. Trimming shortened V by 1 base and J by 4 bases, and 14 bases separated the two germline ends. The CDR3 runs to 15 residues. CDR3 DNA: TGTGCCAGCAGTTTATTCGGGGCAGGAGGTTACGAGCAGTACTTC. This translates into CASSLFGAGGYEQYF.

Here the CDR3 DNA reads TGCAGTGCTTCGGTGGGCACGGGTGTGTACTTC. It yields the protein CSASVGTGVYF. The chain uses TRBV20-1 and TRBJ2-4; D call uncertain. The germline V and J ends were trimmed by 5 bases and 15 bases, with 17 bases remaining between them. This CDR3 is 11 amino acids long. Germline V gives CDR1 DFQATT, CDR2 SNEGSKA (reference sequence).

The gene calls are TRBV6-2 or TRBV6-3 and TRBJ2-1; 10 bases match TRBD2. CDR1 and CDR2 from the germline V gene are MNHEY and SVGEGT. The CDR3 runs 16 residues. The V and J ends lost 6 bases and 0 bases, in that order; junction bases with no gene match: 5. CDR3 coding DNA: TGTGCCAGCAGCCAGAGCGGGGGGGGCTCCTACAATGAGCAGTTCTTC. This encodes CASSQSGGGSYNEQFF.

The chain is built from TRBV20-1 and TRBJ1-1; D is undetermined. This CDR3 region has 13 residues. Deletions cut 0 bases from V and 5 bases from J, with 10 bases between. The germline gives CDR1 DFQATT, CDR2 SNEGSKA (reference sequence). The CDR3 loop is CSAREAGGTEAFF. Here the CDR3 DNA reads TGCAGTGCTAGAGAGGCGGGCGGGACTGAAGCTTTCTTT.

This clonotype was seen more than once but under ten times. The rearrangement links TRBV7-2 to TRBJ2-1, with a weak D call TRBD2 (5 bases). This CDR3 region has 17 residues. V was clipped by 7 bases and J by 0 bases, with 19 bases between them. CDR1 and CDR2 from the germline V gene are SGHTA and FQGNSA. CDR3 amino acids: CASTIPLNRGSYNEQFF. CDR3 sequence (DNA): TGTGCCAGCACCATCCCTCTTAATCGGGGCTCCTACAATGAGCAGTTCTTC. Filled out from reference TRBV7-2 and TRBJ2-1, the complete variable domain reads GAGVSQSPSNKVTEKGKDVELRCDPISGHTALYWYRQSLGQGLEFLIYFQGNSAPDKSGLPSDRFSAERTGGSVSTLTIQRTQQEDSAVYLCASTIPLNRGSYNEQFFGPGTRLTVL.

This sequence joins TRBV28 and TRBJ1-6; 9 positions agree with TRBD1. Per the germline V gene, CDR1 is MDHEN and CDR2 is SYDVKM. The junction had 6 bases not matched to a gene; V was cut back by 8 bases and J by 7 bases. The CDR3 has 14 residues. Written as DNA, the CDR3 is TGTGCCAGCCTAACCGGGACAGGGAATTCACCCCTCCACTTT. It encodes CASLTGTGNSPLHF.

The V call is TRBV20-1, the J call TRBJ2-4, with unresolved D. TRBJ2-7 matches the DNA end more closely, so the J call is doubtful. The CDR3 spans 12 residues. The V gene's germline CDR1 is DFQATT and CDR2 SNEGSKA (reference sequence). This CDR3 reads CSARTRNYEQYF. The CDR3 DNA reads TGCAGTGCTAGAACCAGGAACTACGAGCAGTACTTC.

The sample holds a few counts of this clonotype. The chain joins TRBV29-1 to TRBJ2-5, with D tentatively TRBD1 or TRBD2 (5 bases each). V lost 2 bases, J lost 4 bases, and 11 bases lay in between. Per germline, CDR1 SQVTM and CDR2 ANQGSEA. The CDR3 sequence is 13 residues long. CDR3 sequence reads: CSVEFPGTETQYF. In DNA, the CDR3 is TGCAGCGTTGAATTTCCAGGGACAGAGACCCAGTACTTC.

This clonotype was found a few times. The chain carries TRBV6-2 or TRBV6-3 and TRBJ2-1; 13 positions match TRBD2. After removal of 5 bases from V and 2 bases from J, the junction contained 3 bases not matched to a gene. The CDR3 runs 16 residues. Germline V gene data show CDR1 as MNHEY and CDR2 as SVGEGT. The CDR3 DNA reads TGTGCCAGCAGTCGGACTAGCGGGAGTCCCTACAATGAGCAGTTCTTC. Translated, it gives CASSRTSGSPYNEQFF.

This rearrangement joins TRBV5-1 to TRBJ2-7, with TRBD2 matching over 12 bases. V shed 0 bases and J 7 bases; nucleotides not matched to a gene: 8. In germline, CDR1 is SGHRS, CDR2 YFSETQ. CDR3 size: 16 residues. The CDR3 loop reads CASSLELAGGHIEQYF. CDR3 DNA sequence: TGCGCCAGCAGCTTGGAGCTAGCGGGAGGGCACATTGAGCAGTACTTC. Together with reference TRBV5-1 and TRBJ2-7, the CDR3 gives the full variable domain: KAGVTQTPRYLIKTRGQQVTLSCSPISGHRSVSWYQQTPGQGLQFLFEYFSETQRNKGNFPGRFSGRQFSNSRSEMNVSTLELGDSALYLCASSLELAGGHIEQYFGPGTRLTVT.

In this sample, this clonotype turned up a few times. The chain has TRBV28 and TRBJ2-5; D perhaps matches TRBD2 (6 bases). CDR3 length: 14 amino acids. Trimming cost V 6 bases and J 3 bases, with 14 bases left between them. The germline V gene has CDR1 MDHEN and CDR2 SYDVKM. This chain's CDR3 is CASSLPGVEETQYF. Here the CDR3 DNA reads TGTGCCAGCAGCCTGCCGGGGGTAGAAGAGACCCAGTACTTC.

The chain recombines TRBV20-1 with TRBJ1-5; 9 bases are a match to TRBD1. The CDR3 is made up of 15 amino acids. V lost 1 base to trimming and J lost 1 base; unmatched junction nucleotides: 2. Germline-derived CDR1 and CDR2 are DFQATT and SNEGSKA (reference sequence). CDR3 sequence: CSARVQGASNQPQHF. The CDR3 DNA sequence: TGCAGTGCTAGAGTACAGGGGGCAAGCAATCAGCCCCAGCATTTT.

The CDR3 sequence: CSTGPNFDKNIQYF. The CDR3 nucleotides read TGCAGTACCGGCCCTAATTTCGATAAAAACATTCAGTACTTC. This rearrangement joins TRBV20-1 to TRBJ2-4, with D hard to call. V was pared by 8 bases and J by 4 bases, with 18 bases between. The CDR3 is made up of 14 amino acids. Germline CDR1 DFQATT, CDR2 SNEGSKA (reference sequence).

V usage is TRBV6-2 or TRBV6-3 and J usage is TRBJ1-4, with no clear D. With 6 bases removed from V and 7 bases from J, the gap between germline ends came to 6 bases. Germline V CDR1 and CDR2: MNHEY, SVGEGT. The length of the CDR3 is 11 residues. The CDR3 region is CASRSAEKLFF. CDR3 nucleotide sequence: TGTGCCAGCAGGTCAGCTGAAAAACTGTTTTTT.

The chain is built from TRBV20-1 and TRBJ1-1, with D perhaps TRBD1 (6 bases). Per the germline V gene, CDR1 is DFQATT and CDR2 is SNEGSKA (reference sequence). Trimming stripped 3 bases from V and 1 base from J, with 6 bases between. This CDR3 is 12 amino acids long. The chain's CDR3 is CSARGQNTEAFF. In DNA, the CDR3 is TGCAGTGCTAGGGGACAGAACACTGAAGCTTTCTTT.

V and J are TRBV4-1 and TRBJ2-6, with D maybe TRBD2 (5 bases). In germline, CDR1 is MGHRA, CDR2 YSYEKL. V shed 4 bases and J shed 2 bases, with 18 bases lying between them. The CDR3 is 18 residues long. CDR3 sequence reads: CASSLRLVVRAGANVLTF. The CDR3 DNA is TGCGCCAGCAGCCTGCGTTTGGTGGTGAGGGCTGGGGCCAACGTCCTGACTTTC.

The chain uses TRBV11-3 and TRBJ2-7, with D maybe TRBD1 (5 bases). Trimming took 7 bases from V and 7 from J, leaving 20 bases between them. This CDR3 contains 14 residues. Germline-derived CDR1 and CDR2 are SGHNT and YENEEA. The CDR3 sequence is CASTLGQVHNEQYF. The DNA of the CDR3 is TGTGCCAGCACCCTGGGGCAGGTCCACAATGAGCAGTACTTC.